This T cell receptor beta chain was found in a study of cytomegalovirus exposure and HLA in healthy donors. General observations from the study: In a later analysis, several top co-occurrence clusters appeared linked to parvovirus B19, influenza, CMV and Epstein-Barr virus. In terms of immune exposure information, only CMV serostatus was available. As a later analysis showed, a missense DCLRE1C variant was linked to trimming of TCR beta V- and J-genes. Some TCR beta chains (roughly 160 of them) were listed as cytomegalovirus-associated.

Amplification used 60 Vbeta primers and 13 Jbeta primers. The data were produced by immunoSEQ multiplex PCR, yet TCRdb's version contains in-frame clones alone and is incomplete. The sample yields approximately 150,000 clones, roughly 82% seen once. The CDR3 totals 17 residues. The germline CDR1 and CDR2 sequences are MDHEN and SYDVKM. V was pared by 6 bases and J by 5 bases, with 13 bases of the junction left unmatched. Concerning this clone: The antigen remains undetermined.

The sample taken for sequencing was PBMCs. The rearrangement uses TRBV28 and TRBJ1-2, with 12 bases fitting TRBD1. The TCR was taken from a man aged 50 or older in good health and CMV-seropositive. The CDR3, as DNA: TGTGCCAGCAGCGACACGAGGGACAGGGGGCGCGGGTATGGCTACACCTTC. Translating gives CASSDTRDRGRGYGYTF.